The rows below give T cell receptor beta chains drawn from one sample of a study of identical twins. TCRdb processed the 5' RACE reads anew with MiXCR; each CDR3 protein has one entry. Of 600,000 to 850,000 distinct CDR3 sequences in the sample, 15% to 20% were seen once. These data also formed part of another study, on T cells expressing NK-cell markers.

Sequenced sample: PBMCs. Receptors were obtained from a woman younger than 35 in good health. Each CDR3 is given with its conserved first and last residue. Each record gives: clone size, V gene, D gene, J gene, CDR3 protein, CDR3 DNA. The D gene is left open where the match is weak. A clone size is listed for some rows: how often the clone was seen (once, few, many), or a class if it is expanded.

>-|TRBV21-1|-|TRBJ2-7
CASSFRPHEQYF
TGTGCCAGCAGCTTTCGACCTCACGAGCAGTACTTC
>-|TRBV3-1|-|TRBJ2-1
CASSQNFRTQNEQFF
TGTGCCAGCAGCCAAAACTTCAGGACACAGAATGAGCAGTTCTTC
>-|TRBV6-6|-|TRBJ1-2
CASRTAPDTGYTF
TGTGCCAGCAGGACGGCTCCTGATACGGGCTACACCTTC
>-|TRBV12-3/TRBV12-4|-|TRBJ2-6
CASSQDLRPDGANVLTF
TGTGCCAGCAGCCAAGACCTGCGTCCGGATGGGGCCAACGTCCTGACTTTC
>-|TRBV7-3|-|TRBJ2-1
CASSLLLKGSIYNEQFF
TGTGCCAGCAGCCTTTTACTTAAGGGATCAATATACAATGAGCAGTTCTTC
>-|TRBV18|-|TRBJ1-3
CASGDLSGNTIYF
TGTGCCAGCGGAGACCTCTCTGGAAACACCATATATTTT
>few|TRBV12-3/TRBV12-4|TRBD1|TRBJ2-7
CASSPGTGREQYF
TGTGCCAGCAGTCCCGGGACAGGGAGGGAGCAGTACTTC
>many|TRBV5-1|-|TRBJ2-3
CASSFGGSTDTQYF
TGTGCCAGCAGCTTTGGAGGGTCCACAGATACGCAGTATTTT
>-|TRBV5-5|-|TRBJ2-1
CASSLFGSASYNEQFF
TGTGCCAGCAGCTTGTTTGGCAGCGCCTCCTACAATGAGCAGTTCTTC
>-|TRBV29-1|-|TRBJ2-1
CSVVFGGNEQFF
TGCAGCGTTGTCTTTGGGGGCAATGAGCAGTTCTTC
>many|TRBV20-1|TRBD1|TRBJ1-2
CSARDRLAGGEGYTF
TGCAGTGCTAGAGATCGATTAGCAGGGGGCGAAGGCTACACCTTC
>-|TRBV20-1|-|TRBJ1-2
CSASDGNRYGYTF
TGCAGTGCTTCGGACGGCAACCGCTATGGCTACACCTTC
>-|TRBV12-3/TRBV12-4|TRBD2|TRBJ2-1
CASSLALRFGTSVFNEQFF
TGTGCCAGCAGTTTAGCGCTAAGGTTTGGGACTAGCGTCTTTAATGAGCAGTTCTTC
>few|TRBV7-2|-|TRBJ2-5
CASSPRKGPLTQETQYF
TGTGCCAGCAGCCCCCGAAAAGGGCCCCTCACACAAGAGACCCAGTACTTC
>-|TRBV12-3/TRBV12-4|TRBD1|TRBJ2-3
CASSTMDRATQYF
TGTGCCAGCAGTACTATGGACAGGGCGACGCAGTATTTT
>-|TRBV12-3/TRBV12-4|-|TRBJ2-2
CASFVRFTGELFF
TGTGCCAGCTTCGTACGGTTCACCGGGGAGCTGTTTTTT
>-|TRBV7-2|TRBD2|TRBJ2-1
CASSWVGTSGFYNEQFF
TGTGCCAGCAGCTGGGTGGGGACTAGCGGGTTTTACAATGAGCAGTTCTTC
>-|TRBV6-1|-|TRBJ1-1
CASSVKGPANTEAFF
TGTGCCAGCAGTGTAAAAGGCCCAGCGAACACTGAAGCTTTCTTT
>few|TRBV5-1|-|TRBJ2-5
CASSPDVFGVKTQYF
TGCGCCAGCAGCCCCGACGTGTTTGGGGTTAAGACCCAGTACTTC
>-|TRBV11-1|TRBD2|TRBJ2-7
CASSPRLAGVYGYEQYF
TGTGCCAGCAGCCCAAGACTAGCGGGAGTTTATGGCTACGAGCAGTACTTC
>-|TRBV12-3/TRBV12-4|-|TRBJ2-1
CASSPRGPNEQFF
TGTGCCAGCAGTCCGCGGGGCCCCAATGAGCAGTTCTTC
>few|TRBV6-1|-|TRBJ2-3
CATRSRLVDSRDTQYF
TGTGCCACTCGGTCCCGGCTTGTTGATTCGAGGGATACGCAGTATTTT
>-|TRBV5-1|-|TRBJ2-3
CASRPGTDTYTQYF
TGCGCCAGTCGGCCCGGGACGGATACTTATACGCAGTATTTT
>-|TRBV10-3|-|TRBJ2-2
CAMGSDTADTGELFF
TGTGCCATGGGCTCGGACACGGCGGACACCGGGGAGCTGTTTTTT
>-|TRBV20-1|-|TRBJ2-5
CSALRAAEAIQYF
TGCAGTGCCCTCCGGGCGGCGGAAGCCATCCAGTACTTC
>many|TRBV18|-|TRBJ1-1
CASSPRGTNTEAFF
TGTGCCAGCTCACCACGGGGTACGAACACTGAAGCTTTCTTT
>-|TRBV20-1|-|TRBJ1-1
CSARGREAFF
TGCAGTGCTAGAGGGCGAGAAGCTTTCTTT
>-|TRBV27|-|TRBJ1-1
CASSRLGILGTEAFF
TGTGCCAGCAGCCGACTGGGGATCTTGGGCACTGAAGCTTTCTTT
>few|TRBV27|-|TRBJ2-1
CASTSSRGPHDEQFF
TGTGCCAGCACCTCATCCCGGGGGCCCCACGATGAGCAGTTCTTC
>-|TRBV5-1|TRBD1|TRBJ2-3
CASSSDRRMDTQYF
TGCGCCAGCAGCTCGGACAGGCGTATGGATACGCAGTATTTT
>-|TRBV9|-|TRBJ2-1
CASSAQVRSSYNEQFF
TGTGCCAGCAGCGCCCAAGTTCGGAGCTCCTACAATGAGCAGTTCTTC
>many|TRBV7-2|TRBD1|TRBJ1-4
CASSPTGSGEKLFF
TGTGCCAGCAGCCCGACAGGGTCGGGTGAAAAACTGTTTTTT
>-|TRBV20-1|TRBD2|TRBJ2-7
CSARNWEGLDNEQYF
TGCAGTGCTAGAAATTGGGAGGGACTAGATAACGAGCAGTACTTC
>-|TRBV9|TRBD2|TRBJ2-7
CASSVGTNPTLEQYF
TGTGCCAGCAGCGTTGGGACTAACCCTACGCTGGAGCAGTACTTC
>few|TRBV2|-|TRBJ2-1
CASRSGGGYNEQFF
TGTGCCAGCAGGTCGGGGGGCGGGTACAATGAGCAGTTCTTC
>few|TRBV3-1|-|TRBJ1-4
CASGEGEKLFF
TGTGCCAGCGGGGAGGGTGAAAAACTGTTTTTT
>few|TRBV5-1|-|TRBJ2-2
CASSSDTHTGELFF
TGCGCCAGCAGCTCTGACACACACACCGGGGAGCTGTTTTTT
>few|TRBV13|TRBD2|TRBJ2-7
CASSLGPRGGSYEQYF
TGTGCCAGCAGCTTAGGCCCCCGGGGGGGCTCGTACGAGCAGTACTTC
>-|TRBV12-3/TRBV12-4|TRBD1|TRBJ1-6
CASSGRQGPPLHF
TGTGCCAGCAGTGGCCGACAGGGCCCACCCCTCCACTTT
>-|TRBV2|TRBD1|TRBJ1-5
CASSGQGTGQPQHF
TGTGCCAGCAGTGGACAGGGGACAGGCCAGCCCCAGCATTTT
>-|TRBV18|TRBD1|TRBJ1-2
CASSPPGTALYGYTF
TGTGCCAGCTCACCACCAGGGACAGCACTCTATGGCTACACCTTC
>many|TRBV6-6|-|TRBJ1-1
CASRLQRNTEAFF
TGTGCCAGCAGACTTCAAAGAAACACTGAAGCTTTCTTT
>many|TRBV5-1|-|TRBJ2-1
CASSLEGQQYNEQFF
TGCGCCAGCAGCTTGGAAGGACAGCAATACAATGAGCAGTTCTTC
>few|TRBV12-3/TRBV12-4|TRBD1|TRBJ1-1
CASRIRQGPRGNTEAFF
TGTGCCAGCAGGATTCGACAGGGGCCCCGAGGGAACACTGAAGCTTTCTTT
>few|TRBV5-1|TRBD2|TRBJ2-7
CASSLDGRAQIFYEQYF
TGCGCCAGCAGCTTGGACGGGAGGGCCCAAATATTCTACGAGCAGTACTTC
>few|TRBV5-4|-|TRBJ2-1
CASSSDPTQEQFF
TGTGCCAGCAGCTCCGACCCGACCCAGGAGCAGTTCTTC
>-|TRBV3-1|-|TRBJ2-1
CASSPAGTINEQFF
TGTGCCAGCAGCCCGGCCGGGACGATTAATGAGCAGTTCTTC
>-|TRBV20-1|TRBD2|TRBJ2-7
CSARSRGRAYEQYF
TGCAGTGCTAGAAGTCGCGGGAGGGCCTACGAGCAGTACTTC
>few|TRBV20-1|-|TRBJ2-7
CSARDPGTGMGEQYF
TGCAGTGCTAGAGATCCGGGAACGGGAATGGGCGAGCAGTACTTC
>-|TRBV11-2|-|TRBJ2-5
CASSLVQGSETQYF
TGTGCCAGCAGCTTAGTTCAGGGGTCGGAGACCCAGTACTTC
>-|TRBV12-3/TRBV12-4|-|TRBJ2-5
CASSQMQETQYF
TGTGCCAGCAGCCAAATGCAAGAGACCCAGTACTTC
>few|TRBV6-1|TRBD2|TRBJ2-1
CASRVGLAGGGEQFF
TGTGCCAGCAGGGTGGGACTAGCGGGGGGCGGGGAGCAGTTCTTC
>few|TRBV7-9|-|TRBJ2-1
CATKRRSYNEQFF
TGTGCCACCAAGCGGCGGAGTTACAATGAGCAGTTCTTC
>many|TRBV5-1|TRBD1|TRBJ2-5
CASSFGQVQETQYF
TGCGCCAGCAGCTTTGGACAGGTTCAAGAGACCCAGTACTTC
>-|TRBV12-3/TRBV12-4|TRBD1|TRBJ1-4
CASSWTTGGRLFF
TGTGCCAGCAGCTGGACCACAGGGGGAAGACTGTTTTTT